The 32 T cell receptor beta chains given below trace back to one sample, sequenced in a study of Ad26.COV2.S vaccination and SARS-CoV-2 variants. Sample treatment: roughly 19 received Ad26.COV2.S at low or high dose, single or two shots; several received placebo; per-sample allocation not given. Collection of samples fell on day 63 after the first vaccine or placebo injection. Generated by immunoSEQ multiplex PCR, the TCRdb table keeps only in-frame clones and is missing some. The sample records hundreds of thousands of clones, 80% to 90% being singletons. The sequences come from peripheral blood, collected in a trial of Ad26.COV2.S vaccine versus placebo. These receptors all come from a person aged 18-65 years who received the Ad26.COV2.S COVID-19 vaccine or a placebo.

The V and J genes are TRBV6-2 or TRBV6-3 and TRBJ1-5; D is ambiguous. Germline CDR1 is MNHEY and CDR2 is SVGEGT. The CDR3 is 12 amino acids. The ends were cut back, 2 bases at V and 15 bases at J, with 14 bases in the middle. The CDR3 protein is CASSYAGAPLHF. The CDR3 region has the DNA TGTGCCAGCAGTTACGCTGGAGCTCCTCTGCATTTT.

The J gene is TRBJ2-1, the V gene TRBV5-1, with TRBD2 identical over 12 bases. Unmatched junction bases numbered 4, after V lost 2 bases and J lost 7 bases. Germline loops: CDR1 SGHRS, CDR2 YFSETQ. The CDR3 has 15 amino acids. The CDR3 DNA follows: TGCGCCAGCAGCTTAGGGACTAGCGGGTTAAATGAGCAGTTCTTC. This translates into CASSLGTSGLNEQFF.

J is TRBJ2-1 and V is TRBV5-1; D gene unclear. The CDR3 sequence is 14 residues long. Trimming left V 0 bases short and J 4 bases short, with 8 bases between. Germline V lookup: CDR1 SGHRS, CDR2 YFSETQ. The CDR3 DNA reads as TGCGCCAGCAGCTTGGTCTCAGAATACAATGAGCAGTTCTTC. It encodes CASSLVSEYNEQFF.

This clone showed up just once. The chain combines TRBV5-6 with TRBJ2-3, with D perhaps being TRBD1 or TRBD2 (5 bases each). Trimming removed 3 bases at V and 0 bases at J, with 8 bases between. The CDR3 sequence is 14 residues long. Germline lookup yields CDR1 SGHDT and CDR2 YYEEEE. The CDR3 reads CASSWGWSTDTQYF. CDR3 coding DNA: TGTGCCAGCAGCTGGGGGTGGAGCACAGATACGCAGTATTTT.

The rearrangement uses TRBV7-2 and TRBJ2-1; TRBD2 matches at 8 bases. The CDR3 contains 15 residues. Germline CDR1 SGHTA, CDR2 FQGNSA. Unmatched junction bases numbered 6, after V lost 8 bases and J lost 0 bases. CDR3 in amino acids: CASGLSGASYNEQFF. CDR3 sequence (DNA): TGTGCCAGCGGACTTAGCGGGGCCTCCTACAATGAGCAGTTCTTC.

The J gene is TRBJ1-1, the V gene TRBV3-1 (or the pseudogene TRBV3-2); a possible D gene is TRBD1 (6 bases). CDR3 size: 13 residues. Trimming removed 3 bases from V and 6 bases from J, with 11 bases in between. Germline-derived CDR1 and CDR2 are LGHDT and YNNKEL (reference sequence). The CDR3 DNA reads TGTGCCAGCAGCCATACTGGGGGCCCTGAAGCTTTCTTT. Protein: CASSHTGGPEAFF.

V and J are TRBV6-5 and TRBJ2-7; D is unclear. Between the trimmed V and J ends, which lost 4 bases and 2 bases, there was a span of 9 bases. Per germline, CDR1 MNHEY and CDR2 SVGAGI. The CDR3 loop spans 13 amino acids. The CDR3 reads CASSSLAAYEQYF. The CDR3 nucleotides read TGTGCCAGCAGTTCACTGGCGGCCTACGAGCAGTACTTC.

The J gene is TRBJ2-3, the V gene TRBV7-9; maybe TRBD2 (6 bases). V lost 11 bases and J lost 0, with 18 bases in between. CDR1 is SEHNR and CDR2 is FQNEAQ in the germline V gene (reference sequence). The length of the CDR3 is 15 residues. The chain's CDR3 is CAPGILAPSTDTQYF. CDR3 bases: TGTGCCCCCGGGATCCTAGCGCCGAGCACAGATACGCAGTATTTT.

To note about this clone: At one end the junction does not follow the germline gene, possibly because of a read error. The chain combines TRBV16 with TRBJ1-4; D is possibly TRBD1 (5 bases). The germline gives CDR1 KGHSY, CDR2 FQNENV. The CDR3 is 12 residues long. This chain's CDR3 is CASSPQDTPWIF. The CDR3, as DNA: TGTGCCAGCAGCCCCCAGGACACCCCGTGGATTTTT.

The J gene is TRBJ2-5, the V gene TRBV7-2; maybe TRBD2 (5 bases). Germline-derived CDR1 and CDR2 are SGHTA and FQGNSA. Trimming took 4 bases from V and 2 from J, leaving 8 bases between them. CDR3 length equals 13 residues. This CDR3 reads CASSYGNQETQYF. The CDR3 DNA is TGTGCCAGCAGCTACGGGAATCAAGAGACCCAGTACTTC.

V is TRBV6-6 and J is TRBJ1-1; 7 nucleotides line up with TRBD1. The CDR3 sequence is 23 residues long. V lost 6 bases, J lost 1 base, and 32 bases stayed unmatched. The germline CDR1 and CDR2 sequences are MNHNY and SVGAGI (reference sequence). CDR3 sequence: CASSLEYSRQGGRWWKGNTEAFF. In DNA, the CDR3 is TGTGCCAGCAGCTTGGAGTATAGCCGGCAGGGGGGGAGATGGTGGAAGGGGAACACTGAAGCTTTCTTT.

The chain carries TRBV3-1 (or the pseudogene TRBV3-2) and TRBJ1-1; D might be TRBD1 (6 bases). CDR1 and CDR2 from the germline V gene are LGHDT and YNNKEL (reference sequence). Trimming left V 3 bases short and J 3 bases short, with 14 bases between. This CDR3 has 15 residues. The CDR3 spells CASSQLQGWDTEAFF. CDR3 sequence (DNA): TGTGCCAGCAGCCAGCTACAGGGATGGGACACTGAAGCTTTCTTT.

For this clone: The junction departs from the called germline gene at one end, perhaps through a read error. The V gene is TRBV29-1, the J gene TRBJ2-1; either TRBD1 or TRBD2 may fit D (5 bases each). The germline V gene has CDR1 SQVTM and CDR2 ANQGSEA. This CDR3 is 14 amino acids long. CDR3 nucleotide sequence: TGCAGCGTTTGGGACGGGACCTCCAACAATGAGCAGTTCTTC. Amino acids: CSVWDGTSNNEQFF.

The chain's CDR3 is CASSIHRGLGANVLTF. DNA for the CDR3: TGTGCCAGTAGTATACACAGGGGGCTCGGGGCCAACGTCCTGACTTTC. The J gene is TRBJ2-6, the V gene TRBV19, with TRBD1 matching over 9 bases. Per germline, CDR1 LNHDA and CDR2 SQIVND (reference sequence). The CDR3 consists of 16 residues. J was trimmed by 4 bases and V by 2 bases; bases with no gene match: 3.

J is TRBJ2-7 and V is TRBV4-2; maybe TRBD2 (6 bases). Germline lookup yields CDR1 LGHNA and CDR2 YNFKEQ. The V end was cut by 0 bases, the J end by 7 bases, with 10 bases between. This CDR3 comprises 13 residues. The CDR3 DNA is TGTGCCAGCAGCCAAGAGGAGGGCAGGGAGCAGTACGTC. Translation: CASSQEEGREQYV.

A few counts support this clone. The gene calls are TRBV27 and TRBJ1-2, with 7 nucleotides matching TRBD1. CDR1 and CDR2 from the germline V gene are MNHEY and SMNVEV (reference sequence). The V gene end was trimmed by 6 bases and the J gene end by 2 bases; junction bases not matched to a gene: 6. This CDR3 is 14 amino acids long. CDR3 sequence reads: CASRRQGLNYGYTF. In DNA form, the CDR3 reads TGTGCCAGCAGAAGACAGGGACTGAACTATGGCTACACCTTC.

The sample holds a few counts of this clone. The chain joins TRBV27 to TRBJ1-2, with 9 bases matching TRBD1. Trimming removed 0 bases from V and 6 bases from J; junction bases left unmatched: 2. This CDR3 spans 14 amino acids. Germline-derived CDR1 and CDR2 are MNHEY and SMNVEV (reference sequence). CDR3 sequence: CASSLSGTGNGYTF. In DNA form, the CDR3 reads TGTGCCAGCAGTTTATCCGGGACAGGGAATGGCTACACCTTC.

The chain carries TRBV3-1 (or the pseudogene TRBV3-2) and TRBJ1-2, with D hard to call. The length of the CDR3 is 13 residues. Trimming took off 1 base at V and 4 bases at J, with 7 bases between the two ends. Looked up from germline, CDR1 is LGHDT and CDR2 is YNNKEL (reference sequence). The CDR3: CASSQGASYGYTF. The CDR3 DNA reads as TGTGCCAGCAGCCAAGGGGCCTCCTATGGCTACACCTTC.

This chain joins TRBV3-1 (or the pseudogene TRBV3-2) and TRBJ1-2; no clear D gene. Per the germline V gene, CDR1 is LGHDT and CDR2 is YNNKEL (reference sequence). The CDR3 covers 13 residues. Trimming took off 0 bases at V and 9 bases at J, with 11 bases between the two ends. The CDR3 DNA is TGTGCCAGCAGCCAAGAGGCACCCGTTAGCTACACCTTC. This sequence encodes CASSQEAPVSYTF.

The chain has TRBV6-5 and TRBJ2-7; D is ambiguous. V gave up 5 bases and J gave up 2 bases, with 10 bases separating them. The CDR3 has 13 amino acids. Germline V lookup: CDR1 MNHEY, CDR2 SVGAGI. Written as DNA, the CDR3 is TGTGCCAGCAGTCCGACTTCGACCTACGAGCAGTACTTC. It is translated as CASSPTSTYEQYF.

The chain employs TRBV27 and TRBJ1-6; 7 nucleotides line up with TRBD1. Germline assignment: CDR1 MNHEY and CDR2 SMNVEV (reference sequence). The CDR3 has 13 residues. The junction had 4 bases not matched to a gene; V was cut back by 7 bases and J by 7 bases. CDR3: CASTQGRNSPLHF. As DNA, the CDR3 is TGTGCCAGCACACAGGGGCGGAATTCACCCCTCCACTTT.

The rearrangement joins TRBV5-6 to TRBJ1-6; TRBD1 might be the D (6 bases). Germline V gene data show CDR1 as SGHDT and CDR2 as YYEEEE. The CDR3 totals 14 residues. Trimming stripped 1 base from V and 10 bases from J, with 12 bases between. CDR3 nucleotide sequence: TGTGCCAGCAGCTTGTTCAGGGGAGGGTCACCCCTCCACTTT. Protein product: CASSLFRGGSPLHF.

The chain has TRBV5-8 and TRBJ2-1; 11 nucleotides align to TRBD2. The CDR3 extends over 18 amino acids. The ends lost 3 bases at V and 9 bases at J; junction bases unmatched: 17. The germline V gene encodes CDR1 SGHTS and CDR2 YDEGEE. CDR3 amino acids: CASSSKPLTSGRNSEQFF. DNA for the CDR3: TGTGCCAGCAGCTCAAAACCACTTACTAGCGGGAGAAACTCTGAGCAGTTCTTC. The full variable domain, in which reference TRBV5-8 and TRBJ2-1 provide the parts outside the CDR3, is EAGVTQSPTHLIKTRGQQATLRCSPISGHTSVYWYQQALGLGLQFLLWYDEGEERNRGNFPPRFSGRQFPNYSSELNVNALELEDSALYLCASSSKPLTSGRNSEQFFGPGTRLTVL.

The chain has TRBV12-5 and TRBJ1-1; D gene unclear. V lost 6 bases to trimming and J lost 5 bases, with 10 bases between them. The germline V gene encodes CDR1 LGHNT and CDR2 FRNRAP. There are 12 residues in the CDR3. CDR3 protein: CASGPPGTEAFF. CDR3 coding DNA: TGTGCTAGTGGCCCCCCCGGGACTGAAGCTTTCTTT.

The chain uses TRBV4-3 and TRBJ2-6; the D gene is possibly TRBD1 (5 bases). CDR3 length equals 14 residues. V gave up 5 bases and J gave up 4 bases, with 9 bases separating them. The germline V gene encodes CDR1 LGHNA and CDR2 YSLEER. The CDR3: CASSRGSGANVLTF. In DNA form, the CDR3 reads TGCGCCAGCAGCAGGGGCTCCGGGGCCAACGTCCTGACTTTC.

This clone was found once. The chain has TRBV19 and TRBJ1-5, with 8 bases aligning to TRBD1. Germline V lookup: CDR1 LNHDA, CDR2 SQIVND (reference sequence). The V and J ends lost 7 bases and 5 bases, in that order; junction bases with no gene match: 13. The CDR3 has 16 amino acids. The CDR3 reads CASNDPPRGPYQPQHF. In DNA form, the CDR3 reads TGTGCCAGTAACGACCCACCCAGGGGGCCCTATCAGCCCCAGCATTTT.

The V and J genes are TRBV5-4 and TRBJ2-2; the match to TRBD2 covers 14 bases. The CDR3 extends over 17 amino acids. Germline trimming cut 3 bases from V and 7 bases from J; bases unmatched to any gene: 8. The germline gives CDR1 SGHNT, CDR2 YYREEE (reference sequence). CDR3: CASSSTSGRGRGGELFF. CDR3 in DNA: TGTGCCAGCAGCTCGACTAGCGGGAGGGGAAGGGGCGGGGAGCTGTTTTTT.

This clone was seen once. This sequence joins TRBV9 and TRBJ2-2, with 7 bases aligning to TRBD2. CDR1 SGDLS and CDR2 YYNGEE come from the germline V gene. The CDR3 loop spans 16 amino acids. The V gene end was trimmed by 3 bases and the J gene end by 4 bases; junction bases not matched to a gene: 9. This chain's CDR3 is CASSALAMMGTGELFF. DNA of the CDR3: TGTGCCAGCAGCGCACTAGCGATGATGGGCACCGGGGAGCTGTTTTTT.

This sequence joins TRBV18 and TRBJ2-7; tentative D call: TRBD1 (6 bases). Germline CDR1 is KGHSH and CDR2 is LQKENI. The ends were cut back, 6 bases at V and 3 bases at J, with 15 bases in the middle. This CDR3 has 14 amino acids. CDR3 nucleotides: TGTGCCAGCTCTCACAAGACAGGAGACTACGAGCAGTACGTC. It yields the protein CASSHKTGDYEQYV.

The V call is TRBV11-3, the J call TRBJ2-5; 9 nucleotides line up with TRBD2. CDR3 size: 17 residues. Germline trimming cut 1 base from V and 1 base from J; bases unmatched to any gene: 7. Germline assignment: CDR1 SGHNT and CDR2 YENEEA. CDR3 sequence reads: CASSLGRTSGPQETQYF. CDR3 nucleotides: TGTGCCAGCAGCTTAGGGCGAACTAGCGGGCCCCAAGAGACCCAGTACTTC.

J is TRBJ2-2 and V is TRBV28, with D unclear. V was clipped by 4 bases and J by 2 bases, with 14 bases between them. The germline CDR1 and CDR2 sequences are MDHEN and SYDVKM. CDR3 length equals 16 residues. For the CDR3, the DNA is TGTGCCAGCAGTTCCCCGACGGAAACCAACACCGGGGAGCTGTTTTTT. Residues: CASSSPTETNTGELFF.

The V call is TRBV2, the J call TRBJ2-3; the match to TRBD2 covers 7 bases. The CDR3 sequence is 14 residues long. V trimming: 4 bases; J trimming: 1 base; junction bases outside the gene matches: 2. The germline V gene has CDR1 SNHLY and CDR2 FYNNEI. CDR3 sequence (DNA): TGTGCCAGCAGTGCAAGCGGGGGCACAGATACGCAGTATTTT. This codes for CASSASGGTDTQYF.